This TCR beta chain is from a study of cytomegalovirus exposure and HLA in healthy donors. Trimming took 4 bases from V and 7 from J, leaving 19 bases between them. In germline, CDR1 is SGHRS, CDR2 YFSETQ. This CDR3 contains 15 residues. Amplification used 60 Vbeta primers and 13 Jbeta primers. Assay used: immunoSEQ multiplex PCR; TCRdb lists only in-frame clones, some missing. The sample records about 150,000 clones, more than 60% being singletons. This clone is a singleton in its sample. This cohort consisted of healthy bone marrow donors. At the time of sampling, donors were nominally healthy, though unrecorded immune exposures were likely.

The source is a man between 18 and 29 years old in good health and CMV-seropositive. The chain carries TRBV5-1 and TRBJ2-3, with a tentative D call TRBD2 (6 bases). The sequenced material came from PBMCs. CDR3 protein: CASSASGTAGNTQYF. The DNA of the CDR3 is TGCGCCAGCAGCGCATCCGGGACTGCAGGAAATACGCAGTATTTT.